The next 19 T cell receptor beta chains were all read from a single sample in a study of graft-versus-host responses after intestinal transplantation. Data came from immunoSEQ multiplex PCR; TCRdb stores just in-frame clones and leaves some out. Of tens of thousands of clones detected, 85% to 95% appear once; the ten largest clones hold approximately 0.21%. Their antigens remain unidentified. The specimen was unstimulated CD8+ T cells sorted from spleen or lymph node cells, collected before transplant. These receptors all come from a human donor who was the organ donor for an intestinal transplant.

This clone appeared once. The chain uses TRBV7-2 and TRBJ1-2, with TRBD1 identical over 8 bases. CDR3 length: 16 amino acids. The V gene end was trimmed by 2 bases and the J gene end by 8 bases; junction bases not matched to a gene: 13. CDR1 is SGHTA and CDR2 is FQGNSA in the germline V gene. The CDR3 DNA reads TGTGCCAGCAGCTTATTCGGTCAGGGGGCTTCGGAAGGCTACACCTTC. This translates into CASSLFGQGASEGYTF. Full variable domain (missing parts from reference TRBV7-2 and TRBJ1-2): GAGVSQSPSNKVTEKGKDVELRCDPISGHTALYWYRQSLGQGLEFLIYFQGNSAPDKSGLPSDRFSAERTGGSVSTLTIQRTQQEDSAVYLCASSLFGQGASEGYTFGSGTRLTVV.

The CDR3 here is CASSGTGADTQYF. DNA for the CDR3: TGTGCCAGCAGCGGGACAGGGGCAGATACGCAGTATTTT. This chain joins TRBV7-9 and TRBJ2-3; 10 bases map to TRBD1. J gave up 4 bases and V 5 bases, and 0 bases lay outside the gene matches. Germline loops: CDR1 SEHNR, CDR2 FQNEAQ (reference sequence). The CDR3 totals 13 residues.

The gene calls are TRBV6-5 and TRBJ2-5; TRBD2 might be the D (6 bases). With 1 base removed from V and 3 bases from J, the gap between germline ends came to 15 bases. The CDR3 has 16 amino acids. Germline CDR1 is MNHEY and CDR2 is SVGAGI. The CDR3 DNA sequence: TGTGCCAGCAGTTACTACTCGCGGGGAGAGAAAGAGACCCAGTACTTC. It encodes CASSYYSRGEKETQYF.

V gene TRBV7-8 combines with J gene TRBJ2-7, with D tentatively TRBD1 (6 bases). The CDR3 contains 15 residues. Trimming left V 3 bases short and J 4 bases short, with 16 bases between. Germline V lookup: CDR1 SGHVS, CDR2 FQNEAQ. The CDR3 protein is CASSLGAATRYEQYF. Here the CDR3 DNA reads TGTGCCAGCAGCTTGGGGGCAGCAACCCGTTACGAGCAGTACTTC.

The chain links TRBV7-2 to TRBJ2-1; the match to TRBD2 covers 11 bases. CDR1 and CDR2 (germline): SGHTA, FQGNSA. The CDR3 sequence is 18 residues long. J was trimmed by 3 bases and V by 0 bases; bases with no gene match: 7. This chain's CDR3 is CASSLAASGGPDYNEQFF. The CDR3, as DNA: TGTGCCAGCAGCTTAGCCGCTAGCGGGGGGCCCGACTACAATGAGCAGTTCTTC.

This chain links TRBV19 with TRBJ1-2; D possibly corresponds to TRBD1 (5 bases). The V and J ends lost 1 base and 3 bases respectively, with 9 bases between them. This CDR3 is built from 14 residues. CDR1 and CDR2 from the germline V gene are LNHDA and SQIVND (reference sequence). Here the CDR3 DNA reads TGTGCCAGTAGTATAGCCACAGGTTACTATGGCTACACCTTC. Its translation: CASSIATGYYGYTF.

The V call is TRBV14, the J call TRBJ1-1; D ambiguous. The germline V gene has CDR1 SGHDN and CDR2 FVKESK. Between the trimmed V and J ends, which lost 1 base and 0 bases, there was a span of 12 bases. The CDR3 covers 16 residues. The CDR3 region is CASSQAVYGLNTEAFF. As DNA, the CDR3 is TGTGCCAGCAGCCAAGCGGTTTACGGCTTGAACACTGAAGCTTTCTTT.

This clone was found once. This CDR3 reads CASSQDRLAPYNEQFF. CDR3 sequence (DNA): TGCGCCAGCAGCCAAGATCGGCTAGCGCCCTACAATGAGCAGTTCTTC. This chain uses TRBV4-1 with TRBJ2-1; D may be TRBD2 (6 bases). The CDR3 is made up of 16 amino acids. The germline V gene has CDR1 MGHRA and CDR2 YSYEKL. Trimming shortened V by 0 bases and J by 2 bases, and 11 bases separated the two germline ends.

The chain employs TRBV16 and TRBJ2-5; 7 bases agree with TRBD2. Germline trimming cut 2 bases from V and 5 bases from J; bases unmatched to any gene: 2. The CDR3 consists of 13 residues. The germline CDR1 and CDR2 sequences are KGHSY and FQNENV. The DNA of the CDR3 is TGTGCCAGCAGCCAAGTCGGGAGGGAGACCCAGTACTTC. As protein: CASSQVGRETQYF.

The rearrangement uses TRBV5-6 and TRBJ2-7; D uncertain. CDR3 length: 15 amino acids. CDR1 and CDR2 from the germline V gene are SGHDT and YYEEEE. V was shortened by 0 bases and J by 2 bases, with 12 bases between the two germline ends. The CDR3 bases are TGTGCCAGCAGCTTGGCCTTTCAGGCTACCTACGAGCAGTACTTC. It is translated as CASSLAFQATYEQYF.

This rearrangement joins TRBV5-1 to TRBJ2-7; no clear D gene. The length of the CDR3 is 11 residues. Germline CDR1 is SGHRS and CDR2 is YFSETQ. The V gene lost 3 bases and the J gene lost 3 bases, with 4 bases spanning the gap. CDR3 protein: CASSSNYEQYF. The CDR3 region has the DNA TGCGCCAGCAGCTCTAACTACGAGCAGTACTTC.

The chain joins TRBV4-2 to TRBJ1-1; D is uncertain. Germline V gives CDR1 LGHNA, CDR2 YNFKEQ. This CDR3 spans 13 amino acids. Trimming shortened V by 0 bases and J by 8 bases, and 10 bases separated the two germline ends. Here the CDR3 DNA reads TGTGCCAGCAGCCAAGAGGTCCCGCTCGAAGCTTTCTTT. It codes for CASSQEVPLEAFF.

The chain employs TRBV29-1 and TRBJ2-1; 11 nucleotides match TRBD1. The CDR3 length is 16 residues. With 6 bases clipped from V and 7 bases from J, the junction kept 14 bases outside the gene matches. The germline V gene has CDR1 SQVTM and CDR2 ANQGSEA. CDR3 sequence: CSVVNPGQGGPNEQFF. CDR3 coding DNA: TGCAGCGTCGTAAATCCGGGACAGGGGGGGCCTAATGAGCAGTTCTTC.

CDR3 residues: CASSPRSGENTEAFF. As DNA, the CDR3 is TGTGCCAGCTCACCACGCTCAGGGGAGAACACTGAAGCTTTCTTT. The genes are TRBV18 and TRBJ1-1; D is possibly TRBD1 (6 bases). Germline V gives CDR1 KGHSH, CDR2 LQKENI. The V end was cut by 1 base, the J end by 1 base, with 10 bases between. This CDR3 spans 15 amino acids.

The chain uses TRBV7-9 and TRBJ2-5, with D perhaps TRBD1 (6 bases). This CDR3 is built from 13 residues. Trimming cost V 6 bases and J 1 base, with 9 bases left between them. CDR1 is SEHNR and CDR2 is FQNEAQ in the germline V gene (reference sequence). Here the CDR3 reads CASRGALQETQYF. As DNA, the CDR3 is TGTGCCAGCAGGGGGGCCCTCCAAGAGACCCAGTACTTC.

The V and J genes are TRBV19 and TRBJ1-1; tentative D call: TRBD1 (6 bases). The CDR3 is made up of 15 amino acids. CDR1 is LNHDA and CDR2 is SQIVND in the germline V gene (reference sequence). Trimming took off 4 bases at V and 1 base at J, with 13 bases between the two ends. CDR3 loop: CASSTQGAGNTEAFF. Here the CDR3 DNA reads TGTGCCAGTAGTACACAGGGAGCTGGGAACACTGAAGCTTTCTTT.

The chain joins TRBV11-2 to TRBJ2-7; no reliable D call. Per the germline V gene, CDR1 is SGHAT and CDR2 is FQNNGV. V lost 2 bases and J lost 0, with 11 bases in between. The CDR3 runs to 15 residues. The CDR3 here is CASSLLVESSYEQYF. Here the CDR3 DNA reads TGTGCCAGCAGCTTACTAGTCGAGAGCTCCTACGAGCAGTACTTC. The entire variable domain, with the rest obtained from reference TRBV11-2 and TRBJ2-7, is as follows: EAGVAQSPRYKIIEKRQSVAFWCNPISGHATLYWYQQILGQGPKLLIQFQNNGVVDDSQLPKDRFSAERLKGVDSTLKIQPAKLEDSAVYLCASSLLVESSYEQYFGPGTRLTVT.

The V and J genes are TRBV30 and TRBJ2-7; D might be TRBD1 or TRBD2, each matching 6 bases. Germline CDR1 and CDR2: GTSNPN and SVGIG (reference sequence). The CDR3 sequence is 14 residues long. V lost 2 bases, J lost 1 base, and 12 bases lay in between. The CDR3 DNA follows: TGTGCCTGGAGTTCCGGGGGCAGTTCCTACGAGCAGTACTTC. This gives the protein CAWSSGGSSYEQYF. The whole variable domain, remainder taken from reference TRBV30 and TRBJ2-7, is SQTIHQWPATLVQPVGSPLSLECTVEGTSNPNLYWYRQAAGRGLQLLFYSVGIGQISSEVPQNLSASRPQDRQFILSSKKLLLSDSGFYLCAWSSGGSSYEQYFGPGTRLTVT.

With regard to this clone: The same CDR3 also results from other DNA sequences found in this sample. The chain recombines TRBV4-3 with TRBJ2-3, with D possibly TRBD2 on 5 matching bases. The germline V gene encodes CDR1 LGHNA and CDR2 YSLEER. This CDR3 is built from 13 residues. Between the trimmed V and J ends, which lost 0 bases and 6 bases, there was a span of 7 bases. Here the CDR3 DNA reads TGCGCCAGCAGCCAAGATAGAGGGGATACGCAGTATTTT. It yields the protein CASSQDRGDTQYF.